These 5 T cell receptor beta chains originate from one sample sequenced in a study of blood T cell repertoires in COVID-19. Generated by immunoSEQ multiplex PCR, the TCRdb table keeps only in-frame clones and is missing some. In the table there are around 300,000 clones, roughly 90% of which are singletons. The sample comprised peripheral blood. The receptors derive from a woman between 35 and 50 years old who had recovered from COVID-19.

The chain has TRBV3-1 (or the pseudogene TRBV3-2) and TRBJ2-2; 10 nucleotides agree with TRBD2. The CDR3 is 17 amino acids. J was trimmed by 0 bases and V by 0 bases; bases with no gene match: 1. Germline V gene data show CDR1 as LGHDT and CDR2 as YNNKEL (reference sequence). CDR3 sequence reads: CASSQDLAGANTGELFF. CDR3 nucleotide sequence: TGTGCCAGCAGCCAAGATCTAGCGGGAGCGAACACCGGGGAGCTGTTTTTT.

The chain has TRBV3-1 (or the pseudogene TRBV3-2) and TRBJ2-3, with 9 bases aligning to TRBD1. The CDR3 is 15 residues long. Germline V CDR1 and CDR2: LGHDT, YNNKEL (reference sequence). V shed 4 bases and J 6 bases; nucleotides not matched to a gene: 8. The CDR3 region has the DNA TGTGCCAGCAGCCGCCGGGACAGGGCTGACGATACGCAGTATTTT. Amino acids: CASSRRDRADDTQYF.

The chain uses TRBV3-1 (or the pseudogene TRBV3-2) and TRBJ2-2; no definite D call. This CDR3 spans 13 amino acids. Germline CDR1 reads LGHDT; CDR2 reads YNNKEL (reference sequence). V gave up 4 bases and J gave up 3 bases, with 6 bases separating them. The CDR3: CASSPRDTGELFF. The CDR3 region has the DNA TGTGCCAGCAGCCCCCGAGACACCGGGGAGCTGTTTTTT.

CDR3 region: CAWSVLEGSTEAFF. The CDR3 DNA sequence: TGTGCCTGGAGTGTACTAGAGGGAAGCACTGAAGCTTTCTTT. This sequence joins TRBV30 and TRBJ1-1, with D unclear. Trimming cost V 0 bases and J 4 bases, with 12 bases left between them. Germline V gene sequence: CDR1 GTSNPN, CDR2 SVGIG (reference sequence). The CDR3 has 14 amino acids.

This clone has just one count. The J gene is TRBJ2-7, the V gene TRBV9; 7 bases fit TRBD2. The CDR3 is made up of 15 amino acids. With 0 bases clipped from V and 7 bases from J, the junction kept 10 bases outside the gene matches. Germline loops: CDR1 SGDLS, CDR2 YYNGEE. CDR3 sequence: CASSVGGSGYLEQYF. The CDR3 DNA reads TGTGCCAGCAGCGTAGGCGGTAGCGGGTATCTAGAGCAGTACTTC.